The T cell receptor (beta chain) under discussion was sequenced for a study of cytomegalovirus exposure and HLA in healthy donors. It was with 60 Vbeta and 13 Jbeta primers that the PCR ran. The data were produced by immunoSEQ multiplex PCR, yet TCRdb's version contains in-frame clones alone and is incomplete. The data contain fewer than 150,000 clones, about three quarters of them singletons. The CDR3 spans 14 residues. Between the trimmed V and J ends, which lost 6 bases and 4 bases, there was a span of 17 bases. From germline, CDR1 is SQVTM and CDR2 ANQGSEA. The specimen was PBMCs. This chain links TRBV29-1 with TRBJ2-3; tentative D call: TRBD1 (5 bases). The TCR sequence derives from a woman between 40 and 55 years old in good health and CMV-seropositive. CDR3 residues: CSVSDINPADTQYF. In DNA, the CDR3 is TGCAGCGTCTCGGACATTAATCCGGCAGATACGCAGTATTTT.